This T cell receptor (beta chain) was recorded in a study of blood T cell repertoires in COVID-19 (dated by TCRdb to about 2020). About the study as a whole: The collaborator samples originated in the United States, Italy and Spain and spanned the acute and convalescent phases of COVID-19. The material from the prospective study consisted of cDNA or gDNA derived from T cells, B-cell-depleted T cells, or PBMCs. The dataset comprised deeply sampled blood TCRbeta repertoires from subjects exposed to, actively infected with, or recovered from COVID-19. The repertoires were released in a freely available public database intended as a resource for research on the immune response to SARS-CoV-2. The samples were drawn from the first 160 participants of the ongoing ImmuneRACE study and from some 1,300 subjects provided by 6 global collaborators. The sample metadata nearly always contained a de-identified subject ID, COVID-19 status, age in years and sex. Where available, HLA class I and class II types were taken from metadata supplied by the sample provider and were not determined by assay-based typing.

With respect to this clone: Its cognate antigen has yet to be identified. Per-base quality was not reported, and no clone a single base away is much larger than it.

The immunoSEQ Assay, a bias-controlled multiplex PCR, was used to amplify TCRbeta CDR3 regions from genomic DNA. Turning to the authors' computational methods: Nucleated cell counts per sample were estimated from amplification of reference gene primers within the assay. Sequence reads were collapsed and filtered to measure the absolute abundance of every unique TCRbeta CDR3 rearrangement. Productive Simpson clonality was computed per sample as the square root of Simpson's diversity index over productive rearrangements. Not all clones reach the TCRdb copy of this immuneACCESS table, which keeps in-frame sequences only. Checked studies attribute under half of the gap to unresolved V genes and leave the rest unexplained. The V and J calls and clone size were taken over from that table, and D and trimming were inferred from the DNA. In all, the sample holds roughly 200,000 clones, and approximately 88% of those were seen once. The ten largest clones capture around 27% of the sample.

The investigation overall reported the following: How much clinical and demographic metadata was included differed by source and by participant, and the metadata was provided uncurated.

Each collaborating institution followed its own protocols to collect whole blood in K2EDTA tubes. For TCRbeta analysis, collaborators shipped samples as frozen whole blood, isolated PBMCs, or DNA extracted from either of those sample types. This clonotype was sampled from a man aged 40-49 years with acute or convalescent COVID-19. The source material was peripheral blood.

The CDR3 in this case is CALSGTETYEQYF. The DNA reads as follows: TGTGCCCTCTCCGGGACAGAGACCTACGAGCAGTACTTC. This chain is built from TRBV10-3 and TRBJ2-7, with 7 bases matching TRBD1. Spanning cysteine to phenylalanine, the CDR3 consists of 13 amino acids. The kept DNA is CDR3 alone, 39 bases in frame from the first base. Compared with germline, V lacks 11 bases and J lacks 2 bases; bases without a gene match: 9. Per the germline V gene, ENHRY is the CDR1 and SYGVKD is the CDR2.